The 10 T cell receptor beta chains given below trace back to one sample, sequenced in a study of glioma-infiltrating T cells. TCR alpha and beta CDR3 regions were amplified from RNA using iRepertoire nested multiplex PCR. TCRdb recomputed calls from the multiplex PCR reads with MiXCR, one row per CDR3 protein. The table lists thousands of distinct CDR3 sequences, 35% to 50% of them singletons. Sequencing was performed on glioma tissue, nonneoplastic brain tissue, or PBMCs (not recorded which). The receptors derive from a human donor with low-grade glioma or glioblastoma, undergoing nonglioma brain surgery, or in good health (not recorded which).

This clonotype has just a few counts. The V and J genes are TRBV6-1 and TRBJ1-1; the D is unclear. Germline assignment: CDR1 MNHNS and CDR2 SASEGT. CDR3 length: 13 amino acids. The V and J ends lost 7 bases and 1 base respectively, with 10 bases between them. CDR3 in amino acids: CASIQAQNTEAFF. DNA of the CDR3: TGTGCCAGCATCCAGGCCCAGAACACTGAAGCTTTCTTT.

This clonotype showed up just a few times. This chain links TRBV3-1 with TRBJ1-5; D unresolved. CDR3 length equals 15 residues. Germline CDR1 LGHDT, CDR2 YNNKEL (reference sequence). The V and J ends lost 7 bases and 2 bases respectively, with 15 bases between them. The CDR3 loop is CASINGGFGNQPQHF. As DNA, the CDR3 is TGTGCCAGCATTAACGGAGGGTTTGGCAATCAGCCCCAGCATTTT.

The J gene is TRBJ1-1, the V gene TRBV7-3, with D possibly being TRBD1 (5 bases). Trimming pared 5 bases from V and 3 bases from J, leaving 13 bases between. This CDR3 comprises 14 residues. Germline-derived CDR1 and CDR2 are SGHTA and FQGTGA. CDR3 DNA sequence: TGTGCCAGCAGCCTCCTGGGGCGGGACACTGAAGCTTTCTTT. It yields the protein CASSLLGRDTEAFF.

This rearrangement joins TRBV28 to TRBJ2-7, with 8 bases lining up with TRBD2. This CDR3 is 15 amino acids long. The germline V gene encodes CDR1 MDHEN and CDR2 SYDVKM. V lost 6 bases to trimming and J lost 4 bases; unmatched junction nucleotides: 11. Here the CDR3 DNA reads TGTGCCAGCAGCACCGGACAAGCGGGAGCTTACGAGCAGTACTTC. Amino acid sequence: CASSTGQAGAYEQYF.

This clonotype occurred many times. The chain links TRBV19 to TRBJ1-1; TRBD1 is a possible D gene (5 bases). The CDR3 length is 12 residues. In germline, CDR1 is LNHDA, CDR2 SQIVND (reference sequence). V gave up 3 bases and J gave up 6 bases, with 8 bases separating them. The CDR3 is CASSIGQSEAFF. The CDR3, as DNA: TGTGCCAGTAGTATTGGACAATCTGAAGCTTTCTTT. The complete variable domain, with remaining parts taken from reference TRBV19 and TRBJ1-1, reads DGGITQSPKYLFRKEGQNVTLSCEQNLNHDAMYWYRQDPGQGLRLIYYSQIVNDFQKGDIAEGYSVSREKKESFPLTVTSAQKNPTAFYLCASSIGQSEAFFGQGTRLTVV.

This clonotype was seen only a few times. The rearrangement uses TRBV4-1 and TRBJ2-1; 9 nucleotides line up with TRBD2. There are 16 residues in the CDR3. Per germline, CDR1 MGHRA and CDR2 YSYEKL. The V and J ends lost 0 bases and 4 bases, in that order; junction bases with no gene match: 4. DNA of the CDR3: TGCGCCAGCAGCCAAGATGCCCTAGCGGGGTACAATGAGCAGTTCTTC. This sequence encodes CASSQDALAGYNEQFF.

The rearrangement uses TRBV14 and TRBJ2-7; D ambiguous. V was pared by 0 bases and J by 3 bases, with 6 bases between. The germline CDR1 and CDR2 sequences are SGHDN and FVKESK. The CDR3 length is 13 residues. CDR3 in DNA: TGTGCCAGCAGCCAAGAGCCTGGCTACGAGCAGTACTTC. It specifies CASSQEPGYEQYF.

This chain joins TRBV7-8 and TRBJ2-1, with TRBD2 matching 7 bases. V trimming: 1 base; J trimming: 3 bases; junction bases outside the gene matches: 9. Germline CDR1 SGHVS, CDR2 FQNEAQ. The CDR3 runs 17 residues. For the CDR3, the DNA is TGTGCCAGCAGCTTAGAGGGGAGGGCTGCAGGCTACAATGAGCAGTTCTTC. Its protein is CASSLEGRAAGYNEQFF.

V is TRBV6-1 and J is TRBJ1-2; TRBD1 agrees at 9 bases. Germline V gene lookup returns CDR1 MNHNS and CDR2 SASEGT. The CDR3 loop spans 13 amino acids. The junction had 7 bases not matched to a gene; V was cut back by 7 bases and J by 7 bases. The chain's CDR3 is CASTPGTGLGYTF. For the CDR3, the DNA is TGTGCCAGCACCCCCGGGACAGGGCTTGGCTACACCTTC.

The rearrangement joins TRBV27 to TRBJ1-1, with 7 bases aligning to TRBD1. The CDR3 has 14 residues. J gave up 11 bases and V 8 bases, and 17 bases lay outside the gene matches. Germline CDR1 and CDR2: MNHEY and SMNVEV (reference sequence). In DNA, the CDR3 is TGTGCCAGCTCCAACCTCGAGGGGGCCGAGTATGCTTTCTTT. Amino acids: CASSNLEGAEYAFF.